A selection of T cell receptor beta chains follows, all from one sample in a study of cytomegalovirus exposure and HLA in healthy donors. Profiled with immunoSEQ multiplex PCR; TCRdb holds only in-frame clones, not every one. The sample includes about 140,000 clones, approximately 80% of them seen just once. The sample consisted of PBMCs. These receptors all come from a man aged 35-49 years in good health and CMV-seronegative. The CDR3 runs from the conserved cysteine through the conserved F or W. A D gene is named only where the DNA matches it firmly. Expanded clones get a size class; other rows say once, few or many, or leave the size out.

V	D	size	J	CDR3	DNA
TRBV4-1	-	-	TRBJ2-1	CASSQADRHNEQFF	TGCGCCAGCAGCCAGGCCGACAGGCACAATGAGCAGTTCTTC
TRBV27	-	-	TRBJ1-1	CASSGGTIRTEAFF	TGTGCCAGCAGTGGTGGGACAATCAGGACTGAAGCTTTCTTT
TRBV15	-	-	TRBJ2-7	CATSREGGSYEQYF	TGTGCCACCAGCAGAGAAGGGGGCTCCTACGAGCAGTACTTC
TRBV30	-	once	TRBJ1-4	CAWRLNSANEKLFF	TGTGCCTGGCGTTTAAATTCGGCTAATGAAAAACTGTTTTTT
TRBV28	-	-	TRBJ2-2	CASIRRAANTGELFF	TGTGCCAGCATCCGGAGGGCAGCGAACACCGGGGAGCTGTTTTTT
TRBV27	TRBD1	-	TRBJ2-5	CASSYPGTGGRETQYF	TGTGCCAGCAGTTACCCTGGGACAGGGGGCAGGGAGACCCAGTACTTC
TRBV7-3	-	once	TRBJ2-3	CASSPGHTDTQYF	TGTGCCAGCAGTCCTGGGCACACAGATACGCAGTATTTT
TRBV5-6	-	-	TRBJ2-6	CASSLAPASSGANVLTF	TGTGCCAGCAGCTTGGCCCCAGCGAGCTCTGGGGCCAACGTCCTGACTTTC
TRBV11-2	-	-	TRBJ2-5	CASSYRQVQETQYF	TGTGCCAGCAGCTACCGACAGGTCCAAGAGACCCAGTACTTC
TRBV5-1	-	-	TRBJ2-1	CASSAGQYGSYNEQFF	TGCGCCAGCAGCGCCGGACAGTACGGCTCCTACAATGAGCAGTTCTTC
TRBV29-1	TRBD1	-	TRBJ1-1	CSVDQGATEAFF	TGCAGCGTTGATCAGGGGGCCACTGAAGCTTTCTTT
TRBV7-8	-	-	TRBJ2-3	CASSYLGTGADTQYF	TGTGCCAGCAGCTACCTCGGGACTGGCGCAGATACGCAGTATTTT
TRBV19	-	-	TRBJ2-1	CASSISGYGYNEQFF	TGTGCCAGTAGTATCTCGGGATATGGCTACAATGAGCAGTTCTTC
TRBV4-2	-	-	TRBJ2-7	CASSQFRQESYEQYF	TGTGCCAGCAGCCAATTTCGACAGGAGTCGTACGAGCAGTACTTC
TRBV5-1	TRBD2	-	TRBJ2-1	CASSLGVVAGDEQFF	TGCGCCAGCAGCTTGGGGGTAGTGGCGGGAGACGAGCAGTTCTTC
TRBV7-9	TRBD1	-	TRBJ1-2	CASSPGGQGINYGYTF	TGTGCCAGCAGCCCAGGAGGACAGGGAATAAACTATGGCTACACCTTC
TRBV5-4	-	few	TRBJ1-1	CASSGRGTTSRDTEAFF	TGTGCCAGCAGCGGCCGGGGGACCACATCCAGGGACACTGAAGCTTTCTTT
TRBV19	-	-	TRBJ1-2	CASSIVWTGDFYGYTF	TGTGCCAGTAGTATAGTATGGACTGGAGACTTCTATGGCTACACCTTC
TRBV27	-	-	TRBJ2-1	CASSPGHRNEQFF	TGTGCCAGCAGTCCGGGACACCGCAATGAGCAGTTCTTC
TRBV19	TRBD1	-	TRBJ2-7	CASSLGQGYEQYF	TGTGCCAGTAGCCTGGGACAGGGTTACGAGCAGTACTTC
TRBV28	-	-	TRBJ1-2	CASSFGGRAYGYTF	TGTGCCAGCAGTTTCGGGGGGCGAGCCTATGGCTACACCTTC
TRBV27	TRBD1	-	TRBJ1-4	CASRTQGGGEKLFF	TGTGCCAGCAGGACACAGGGGGGGGGTGAAAAACTGTTTTTT
TRBV2	TRBD1	once	TRBJ2-5	CASSGDRGTETQYF	TGTGCCAGCAGCGGGGACAGGGGCACCGAGACCCAGTACTTC
TRBV7-3	-	-	TRBJ2-2	CASSVLGGVGELFF	TGTGCCAGCAGCGTCCTCGGGGGTGTCGGGGAGCTGTTTTTT
TRBV7-6	TRBD1	-	TRBJ2-5	CASSPRQGWSLGETQYF	TGTGCCAGCAGCCCCAGACAGGGGTGGTCTTTAGGAGAGACCCAGTACTTC
TRBV5-1	TRBD1	-	TRBJ2-3	CASTRDRGGSDTQYF	TGCGCCAGCACCAGAGACAGGGGGGGGTCGGATACGCAGTATTTT
TRBV27	TRBD2	-	TRBJ2-7	CASSPIRTSGGSYEQYF	TGTGCCAGCAGTCCAATACGGACTAGCGGGGGGTCGTACGAGCAGTACTTC
TRBV14	-	once	TRBJ2-7	CASSPTSGLSYEQYF	TGTGCCAGCAGCCCCACAAGCGGGTTATCCTACGAGCAGTACTTC
TRBV13	TRBD2	-	TRBJ2-2	CASSSRTSDHGELFF	TGTGCCAGCAGCTCTCGGACTAGCGATCACGGGGAGCTGTTTTTT